The subject of this entry is one TCR beta chain. Its antigen is still unknown. Base qualities are missing; no much larger clone stands one base away. Each collaborating institution followed its own protocols to collect whole blood in K2EDTA tubes. For TCRbeta analysis, collaborator samples were shipped as frozen whole blood, as isolated PBMCs, or as DNA extracted from either sample type. This sample is drawn from a study of blood T cell repertoires in COVID-19 (dated by TCRdb to 2020 to 2022). About the investigation overall: Samples covering the acute and convalescent phases of COVID-19 were provided by collaborators in the United States, Italy and Spain. The material from the prospective study consisted of cDNA or gDNA derived from T cells, B-cell-depleted T cells, or PBMCs. Subjects who had been exposed to COVID-19, were actively infected with it, or had recovered from it provided the deeply sampled blood TCRbeta repertoires that made up the dataset. The repertoires were released in a freely available public database intended as a resource for research on the immune response to SARS-CoV-2. The samples were drawn from two sources: the first 160 participants of the ongoing ImmuneRACE study, and approximately 1,300 subjects contributed by 6 global collaborators. Sample metadata almost always included a de-identified subject ID, COVID-19 status, age in years and sex. Where available, HLA class I and class II types were taken from metadata supplied by the sample provider and were not determined by assay-based typing.

Findings and caveats that apply to the study as a whole: The quantity of clinical and demographic metadata differed by source and by participant and was supplied without curation.

The cysteine opens and the phenylalanine closes a CDR3 of 13 amino acids. This entry keeps only the CDR3 DNA: 39 bases, framed from base 1. V was cut back by 5 bases and J by 5 bases, leaving a gap of 12 bases between them. The germline V gene (reference sequence) sets CDR1 to SEHNR and CDR2 to FQNEAQ. TCRbeta CDR3 regions were amplified from genomic DNA by means of the immunoSEQ Assay, a bias-controlled multiplex PCR. As for the authors' bioinformatics: The number of nucleated cells in each sample was estimated by amplification of reference gene primers within the assay. To quantify the absolute abundance of each unique TCRbeta CDR3 rearrangement, sequence reads were collapsed and filtered. For each sample, productive Simpson clonality was calculated by taking the square root of Simpson's diversity index across productive rearrangements. TCRdb took over this immuneACCESS table, retaining in-frame rearrangements with V and J assigned. Such tables are incomplete; in checked studies, under half of the missing clones stem from an unresolved V gene, and the remainder is unexplained. Clone size and the V and J calls come from that table; the DNA yielded D and trimming. A total of approximately 84,000 clones appear in this sample, under 90% of them only once. About 1.5% of the sample comes from the top ten.

Recombination joined TRBV7-9 with TRBJ1-2; TRBD1 is a weak D gene call, 6 bases matching. Sample: peripheral blood. This TCR was sampled from a human donor with active COVID-19. The donor label of this sample is uncertain. At the DNA level, the sequence is TGTGCCAGCAGCGAACAGGGCCCTTATGGCTACACCTTC. The resulting protein is CASSEQGPYGYTF.